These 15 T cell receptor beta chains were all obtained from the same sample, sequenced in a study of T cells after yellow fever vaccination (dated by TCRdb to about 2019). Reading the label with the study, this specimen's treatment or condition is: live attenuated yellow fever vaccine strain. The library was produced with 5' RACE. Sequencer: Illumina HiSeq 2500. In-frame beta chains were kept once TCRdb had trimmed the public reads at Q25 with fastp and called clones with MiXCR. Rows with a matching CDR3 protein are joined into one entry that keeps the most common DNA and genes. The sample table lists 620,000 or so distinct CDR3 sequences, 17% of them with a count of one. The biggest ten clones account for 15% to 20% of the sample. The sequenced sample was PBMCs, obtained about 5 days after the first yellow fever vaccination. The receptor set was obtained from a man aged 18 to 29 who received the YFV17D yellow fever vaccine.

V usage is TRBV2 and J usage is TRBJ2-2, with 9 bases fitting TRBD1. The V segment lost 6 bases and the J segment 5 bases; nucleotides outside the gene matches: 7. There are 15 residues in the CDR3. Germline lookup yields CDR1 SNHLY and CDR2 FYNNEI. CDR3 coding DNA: TGTGCCAGCAGGACAGACAGGGGGGGGACCGGGGAGCTGTTTTTT. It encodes CASRTDRGGTGELFF. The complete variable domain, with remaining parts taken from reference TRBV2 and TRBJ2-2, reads EPEVTQTPSHQVTQMGQEVILRCVPISNHLYFYWYRQILGQKVEFLVSFYNNEISEKSEIFDDQFSVERPDGSNFTLKIRSTKLEDSAMYFCASRTDRGGTGELFFGEGSRLTVL.

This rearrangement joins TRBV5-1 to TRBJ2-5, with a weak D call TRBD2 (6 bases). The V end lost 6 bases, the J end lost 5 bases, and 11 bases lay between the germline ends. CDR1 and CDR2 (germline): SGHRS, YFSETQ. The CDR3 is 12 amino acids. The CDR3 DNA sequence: TGCGCCAGCAAAAATGCGGGGGAGACCCAGTACTTC. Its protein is CASKNAGETQYF.

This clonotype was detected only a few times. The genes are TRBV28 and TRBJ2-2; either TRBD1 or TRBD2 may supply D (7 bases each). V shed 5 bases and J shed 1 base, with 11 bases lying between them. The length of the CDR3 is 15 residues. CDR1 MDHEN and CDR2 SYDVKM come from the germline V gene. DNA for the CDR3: TGTGCCAGCAGTCCAGGGGGGGTGAACACCGGGGAGCTGTTTTTT. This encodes CASSPGGVNTGELFF.

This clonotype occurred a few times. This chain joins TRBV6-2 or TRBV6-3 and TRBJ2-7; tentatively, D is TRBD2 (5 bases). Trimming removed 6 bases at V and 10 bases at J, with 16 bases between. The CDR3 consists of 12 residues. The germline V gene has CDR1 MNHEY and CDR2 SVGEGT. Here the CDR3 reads CASSHTGRDQYV. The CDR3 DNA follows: TGTGCCAGCAGCCACACTGGCCGGGATCAGTACGTC.

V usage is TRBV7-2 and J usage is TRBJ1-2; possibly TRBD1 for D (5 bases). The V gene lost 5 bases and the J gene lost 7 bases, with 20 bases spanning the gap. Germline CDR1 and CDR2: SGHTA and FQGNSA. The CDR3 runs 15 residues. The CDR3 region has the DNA TGTGCCAGCAGCCCCACGCCCGAGGGGCCTGGTGGCTACACCTTC. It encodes CASSPTPEGPGGYTF.

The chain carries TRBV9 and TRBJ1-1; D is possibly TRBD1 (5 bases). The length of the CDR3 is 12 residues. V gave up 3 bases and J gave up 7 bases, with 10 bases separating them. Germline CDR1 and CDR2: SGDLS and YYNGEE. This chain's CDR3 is CASSGRDVEAFF. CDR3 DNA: TGTGCCAGCAGCGGACGGGACGTTGAAGCTTTCTTT.

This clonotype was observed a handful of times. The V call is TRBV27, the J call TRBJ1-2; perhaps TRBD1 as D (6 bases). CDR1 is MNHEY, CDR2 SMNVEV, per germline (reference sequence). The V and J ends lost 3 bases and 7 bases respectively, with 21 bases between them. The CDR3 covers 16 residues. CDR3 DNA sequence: TGTGCCAGCAGTTTCAGGGGTGGAGGTCCGCGGGGTGGCTACACCTTC. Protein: CASSFRGGGPRGGYTF.

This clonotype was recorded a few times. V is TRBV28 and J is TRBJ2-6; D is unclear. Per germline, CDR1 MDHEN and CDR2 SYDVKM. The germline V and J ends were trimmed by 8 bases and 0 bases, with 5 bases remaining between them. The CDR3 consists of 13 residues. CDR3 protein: CASLGSGANVLTF. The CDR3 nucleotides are TGTGCCAGCCTTGGCTCTGGGGCCAACGTCCTGACTTTC. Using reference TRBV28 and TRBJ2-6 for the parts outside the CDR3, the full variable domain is DVKVTQSSRYLVKRTGEKVFLECVQDMDHENMFWYRQDPGLGLRLIYFSYDVKMKEKGDIPEGYSVSREKKERFSLILESASTNQTSMYLCASLGSGANVLTFGAGSRLTVL.

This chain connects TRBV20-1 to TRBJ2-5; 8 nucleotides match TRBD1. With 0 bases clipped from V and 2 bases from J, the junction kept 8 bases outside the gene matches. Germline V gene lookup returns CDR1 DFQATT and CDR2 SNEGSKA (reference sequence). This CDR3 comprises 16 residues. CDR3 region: CSARDQGALFQETQYF. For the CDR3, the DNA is TGCAGTGCTAGAGACCAGGGGGCCCTTTTTCAAGAGACCCAGTACTTC.

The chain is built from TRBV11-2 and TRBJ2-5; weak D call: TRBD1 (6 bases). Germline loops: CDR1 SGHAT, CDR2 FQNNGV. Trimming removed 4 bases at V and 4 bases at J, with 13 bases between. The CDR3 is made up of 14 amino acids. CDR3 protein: CASSYSTGIETQYF. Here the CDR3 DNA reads TGTGCCAGCAGCTACTCTACAGGGATAGAGACCCAGTACTTC.

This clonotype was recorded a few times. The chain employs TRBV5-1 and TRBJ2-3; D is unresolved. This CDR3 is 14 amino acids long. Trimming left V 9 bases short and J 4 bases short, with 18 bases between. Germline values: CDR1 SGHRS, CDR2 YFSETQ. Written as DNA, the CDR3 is TGCGCCACGAGAGGTTTCTCAGCAGCAGATACGCAGTATTTT. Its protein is CATRGFSAADTQYF.

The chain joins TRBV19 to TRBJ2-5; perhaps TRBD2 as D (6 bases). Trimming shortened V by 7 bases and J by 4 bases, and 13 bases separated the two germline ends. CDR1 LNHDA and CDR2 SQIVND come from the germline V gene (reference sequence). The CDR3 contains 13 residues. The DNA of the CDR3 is TGTGCCAGTAAGGAGGGGCGAGGAGAGACCCAGTACTTC. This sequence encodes CASKEGRGETQYF.

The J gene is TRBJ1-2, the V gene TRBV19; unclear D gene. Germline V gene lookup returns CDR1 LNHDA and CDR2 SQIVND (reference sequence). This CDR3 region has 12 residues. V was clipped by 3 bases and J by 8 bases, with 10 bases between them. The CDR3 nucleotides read TGTGCCAGTAGTATCCCTTACGCCGGCTACACCTTC. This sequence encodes CASSIPYAGYTF. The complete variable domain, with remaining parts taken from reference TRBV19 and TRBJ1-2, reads DGGITQSPKYLFRKEGQNVTLSCEQNLNHDAMYWYRQDPGQGLRLIYYSQIVNDFQKGDIAEGYSVSREKKESFPLTVTSAQKNPTAFYLCASSIPYAGYTFGSGTRLTVV.

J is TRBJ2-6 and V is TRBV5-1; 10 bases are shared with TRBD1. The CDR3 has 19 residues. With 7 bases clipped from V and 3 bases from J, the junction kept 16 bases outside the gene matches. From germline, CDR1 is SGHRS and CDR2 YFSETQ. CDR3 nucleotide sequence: TGCGCCAGCGTGAAGGGCCCCGGGACAGGGGCATATGGGGCCAACGTCCTGACTTTC. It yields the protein CASVKGPGTGAYGANVLTF.

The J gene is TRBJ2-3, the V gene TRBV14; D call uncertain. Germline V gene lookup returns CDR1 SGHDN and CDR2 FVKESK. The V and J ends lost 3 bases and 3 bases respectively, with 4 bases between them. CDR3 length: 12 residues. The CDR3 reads CASSHVTDTQYF. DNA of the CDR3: TGTGCCAGCAGCCATGTTACAGATACGCAGTATTTT.